These 24 T cell receptor beta chains came from one sample sequenced in a study of CD8+CD57+ T cells in acquired aplastic anemia. Both TCR beta VDJ combination and CDR3 sequence profiling were carried out. Genomic DNA was the template for this profiling. TCRdb re-derived calls from the reads in MiXCR, one entry per CDR3 protein. The table lists hundreds of thousands of distinct CDR3 sequences, about a third of them singletons. By flow cytometry, patients selected for sequencing had shown an expansion of CD8+CD57+ cells. Sequencing was carried out using sorted CD4+, CD8+, or CD8+CD57+ T cells (not recorded which) from PBMCs. The origin of the receptors is a human donor with aplastic anemia.

The rearrangement joins TRBV12-3 or TRBV12-4 to TRBJ1-3, with a possible D match to TRBD1 (5 bases). Trimming took off 3 bases at V and 2 bases at J, with 8 bases between the two ends. The length of the CDR3 is 14 residues. The CDR3 is CASSLGQTGNTIYF. The CDR3 DNA is TGTGCCAGCAGTTTGGGGCAGACTGGAAACACCATATATTTT.

This clonotype was observed a few times. V is TRBV11-1 and J is TRBJ2-1; 10 nucleotides align to TRBD2. Germline-derived CDR1 and CDR2 are SGHAT and FQDESV (reference sequence). This CDR3 region has 14 residues. For the CDR3, the DNA is TGTGGTTCCCGGGCTAGCGGGAGTAACAATGAGCAGTTCTTC. It yields the protein CGSRASGSNNEQFF.

The chain links TRBV2 to TRBJ1-2, with D uncertain. Trimming shortened V by 7 bases and J by 8 bases, and 14 bases separated the two germline ends. The CDR3 has 12 amino acids. Germline assignment: CDR1 SNHLY and CDR2 FYNNEI. The CDR3 DNA is TGTGCCAGCACCCAGCTAGGTACAGGCTACACCTTC. It specifies CASTQLGTGYTF.

This clonotype came up many times. The DNA for the CDR3 is TGTGCCAGCACCGATCCACTCGCCAGGGGCCAGTACTTC. Translation gives CASTDPLARGQYF. The J gene is TRBJ2-5, the V gene TRBV25-1; maybe TRBD1 (6 bases). The CDR3 has 13 amino acids. Trimming removed 7 bases at V and 10 bases at J, with 19 bases between. Germline CDR1 is MGHDK and CDR2 is SYGVNS.

The chain joins TRBV6-5 to TRBJ2-1; 11 positions match TRBD2. V lost 0 bases, J lost 6 bases, and 1 base stayed unmatched. CDR1 and CDR2 from the germline V gene are MNHEY and SVGAGI. The CDR3 has 15 residues. CDR3 residues: CASSYSGLAGNEQFF. The CDR3 DNA reads TGTGCCAGCAGTTACTCCGGACTAGCGGGCAATGAGCAGTTCTTC.

This clonotype came up many times. The chain has TRBV20-1 and TRBJ2-7, with TRBD2 identical over 12 bases. The CDR3 runs 16 residues. The germline gives CDR1 DFQATT, CDR2 SNEGSKA (reference sequence). J was trimmed by 3 bases and V by 3 bases; bases with no gene match: 9. In DNA form, the CDR3 reads TGCAGTGCTAGGGAACCTAGCGGGAGGGCCTTCTACGAGCAGTACTTC. This translates into CSAREPSGRAFYEQYF.

This clonotype was counted a few times. This chain links TRBV9 with TRBJ1-1; 9 nucleotides line up with TRBD1. Looked up from germline, CDR1 is SGDLS and CDR2 is YYNGEE. The CDR3 has 15 amino acids. V dropped 4 bases and J dropped 3; count of bases not matched to a gene: 7. In DNA, the CDR3 is TGTGCCAGCAGCCTTTCCGGGACAGGGTACACTGAAGCTTTCTTT. Encoded protein: CASSLSGTGYTEAFF.

Only one count was recorded for this clonotype. This may come from a read error, since a much larger clone is one base off. The chain is built from TRBV7-3 and TRBJ2-1; D not certain. Germline CDR1 and CDR2: SGHTA and FQGTGA. This CDR3 spans 12 amino acids. Trimming stripped 1 base from V and 8 bases from J, with 6 bases between. The CDR3 DNA sequence: TGTGCCAGCAGCTTAAGTGGCGATGAGCAGTTCTTC. Its protein is CASSLSGDEQFF. Full variable domain (remainder filled in from reference TRBV7-3 and TRBJ2-1): GAGVSQTPSNKVTEKGKYVELRCDPISGHTALYWYRQSLGQGPEFLIYFQGTGAADDSGLPNDRFFAVRPEGSVSTLKIQRTERGDSAVYLCASSLSGDEQFFGPGTRLTVL.

In regard to this clonotype: One junction end does not reproduce the germline sequence, and a read error may be involved. This chain connects TRBV25-1 to TRBJ1-2; 10 nucleotides agree with TRBD1. The CDR3 has 13 residues. The germline CDR1 and CDR2 sequences are MGHDK and SYGVNS. Here the CDR3 reads CASSGDRGNGYAF. In nucleotides, the CDR3 is TGTGCCAGCAGCGGGGACAGGGGAAACGGCTACGCCTTC.

With respect to this clonotype: A clone one base away is much larger, so this may be a read error. The J gene is TRBJ1-4, the V gene TRBV19; D call uncertain. The CDR3 sequence is 13 residues long. Trimming took off 3 bases at V and 3 bases at J, with 5 bases between the two ends. Germline values: CDR1 LNHDA, CDR2 SQIVND (reference sequence). Here the CDR3 reads CASSIRANEKLFF. DNA of the CDR3: TGTGCCAGTAGTATCCGGGCTAATGAAAAACTGTTTTTT.

This clonotype was seen at least ten times. The genes are TRBV12-3 or TRBV12-4 and TRBJ1-2, with 7 nucleotides matching TRBD1. With 5 bases clipped from V and 5 bases from J, the junction kept 5 bases outside the gene matches. The CDR3 runs 13 residues. CDR3 coding DNA: TGTGCCAGCAGTCGACAGGGTTGGTATGGCTACACCTTC. This translates into CASSRQGWYGYTF.

The rearrangement joins TRBV7-9 to TRBJ1-1, with TRBD1 identical over 10 bases. Germline lookup yields CDR1 SEHNR and CDR2 FQNEAQ (reference sequence). Trimming at V came to 3 bases and at J to 6 bases, leaving 7 bases not matched to a gene. CDR3 length equals 15 residues. The CDR3 is CASSLVGQGVAEAFF. CDR3 coding DNA: TGTGCCAGCAGCTTGGTAGGACAGGGGGTGGCTGAAGCTTTCTTT.

As regards this clonotype: This sequence may be a read error, since a much larger clone differs from it by one base. The chain joins TRBV20-1 to TRBJ2-7; D not certain. This CDR3 contains 12 residues. Germline CDR1 is DFQATT and CDR2 is SNEGSKA (reference sequence). The CDR3 sequence is CTPKDGPYEQYF. CDR3 DNA: TGCACCCCCAAGGACGGCCCCTACGAGCAGTACTTC.

J is TRBJ1-1 and V is TRBV25-1; D call uncertain. Germline CDR1 reads MGHDK; CDR2 reads SYGVNS. The CDR3 consists of 12 residues. The V end was cut by 5 bases, the J end by 6 bases, with 10 bases between. The CDR3 protein is CASSPALAEAFF. Written as DNA, the CDR3 is TGTGCCAGCAGTCCGGCCTTGGCTGAAGCTTTCTTT.

This clonotype was counted ten times or more. CDR3 sequence: CASSEYMSNQPQHF. DNA for the CDR3: TGCGCCAGCAGTGAGTATATGAGCAATCAGCCCCAGCATTTT. The genes are TRBV10-2 and TRBJ1-5; D gene ambiguous. V dropped 1 base and J dropped 1 base, with 5 bases sitting between them. Looked up from germline, CDR1 is WSHSY and CDR2 is SAAADI. The CDR3 is made up of 14 amino acids.

The sample holds many counts of this clonotype. The chain carries TRBV10-3 and TRBJ2-7; 7 bases are a match to TRBD1. Unmatched junction bases numbered 2, after V lost 3 bases and J lost 3 bases. The germline V gene has CDR1 ENHRY and CDR2 SYGVKD. This CDR3 is 13 amino acids long. The CDR3, as DNA: TGTGCCATCAGTGACAGGGGGTTCTACGAGCAGTACTTC. Its protein is CAISDRGFYEQYF.

There are many counts of this clonotype. The J gene is TRBJ1-4, the V gene TRBV29-1, with a tentative D call TRBD1 (5 bases). The CDR3 spans 17 residues. The V end lost 7 bases, the J end lost 3 bases, and 24 bases lay between the germline ends. CDR1 and CDR2 from the germline V gene are SQVTM and ANQGSEA. CDR3 sequence reads: CSAVRSGWGRPNEKLFF. The CDR3 region has the DNA TGCAGCGCTGTACGGTCGGGGTGGGGACGGCCTAATGAAAAACTGTTTTTT.

As regards this clonotype: A much bigger clone sits one base away, suggesting this may be a read error. V and J are TRBV20-1 and TRBJ1-6; D is uncertain. CDR3 length: 18 amino acids. The V gene lost 5 bases and the J gene lost 8 bases, with 28 bases spanning the gap. In germline, CDR1 is DFQATT, CDR2 SNEGSKA (reference sequence). The CDR3 reads CSAQLTGGQSETDSPLHF. The DNA of the CDR3 is TGCAGTGCTCAACTGACCGGTGGGCAGAGTGAGACGGATTCACCCCTCCACTTT.

This clonotype was counted once. The chain recombines TRBV5-8 with TRBJ1-3; the D is unclear. Germline CDR1 reads SGHTS; CDR2 reads YDEGEE. CDR3 length: 15 residues. Deletions cut 4 bases from V and 4 bases from J, with 15 bases between. The DNA of the CDR3 is TGTGCCAGCAGCCTGAGGTTGGGGATCGGAAACACCATATATTTT. This sequence encodes CASSLRLGIGNTIYF.

The rearrangement uses TRBV7-8 and TRBJ2-5; 7 bases map to TRBD2. V trimming: 5 bases; J trimming: 5 bases; junction bases outside the gene matches: 8. There are 14 residues in the CDR3. Germline V CDR1 and CDR2: SGHVS, FQNEAQ. The CDR3 sequence: CASSRTRLGETQYF. As DNA, the CDR3 is TGTGCCAGCAGCCGGACTAGACTTGGGGAGACCCAGTACTTC.

This clonotype was counted at least ten times. The V gene is TRBV2, the J gene TRBJ2-2, with D perhaps TRBD2 (7 bases). Deletions cut 7 bases from V and 4 bases from J, with 13 bases between. Germline CDR1 SNHLY, CDR2 FYNNEI. The CDR3 runs to 14 residues. The CDR3 DNA follows: TGTGCCAGCACTGGGGGGGCGGGCACCGGGGAGCTGTTTTTT. Protein: CASTGGAGTGELFF.

The V call is TRBV2, the J call TRBJ2-3, with 10 bases aligning to TRBD1. The germline V gene has CDR1 SNHLY and CDR2 FYNNEI. The trim removed 6 bases at V and 5 bases at J, leaving 8 bases unmatched. This CDR3 comprises 15 residues. The CDR3 region has the DNA TGTGCCAGCAGCTTGGGGGACAGGGGACAAGATACGCAGTATTTT. Its translation is CASSLGDRGQDTQYF.

This clonotype was counted only a few times. CDR3 amino acids: CSVMEAYGYTF. CDR3 coding DNA: TGCAGCGTTATGGAGGCCTATGGCTACACCTTC. V gene TRBV29-1 combines with J gene TRBJ1-2, with D uncertain. CDR3 length: 11 residues. The germline V and J ends were trimmed by 5 bases and 4 bases, with 8 bases remaining between them. Germline lookup yields CDR1 SQVTM and CDR2 ANQGSEA.

This rearrangement joins TRBV5-4 to TRBJ2-5; no firm D call. The DNA matches TRBJ2-1 better at its end, which makes the J call doubtful. The V gene's germline CDR1 is SGHNT and CDR2 YYREEE (reference sequence). There are 15 residues in the CDR3. The CDR3 region is CASSLAGLAVNEQFF. CDR3 DNA: TGTGCCAGCAGCTTGGCCGGGTTAGCCGTCAATGAGCAGTTCTTC.